This TCR beta chain appears in the sequencing data of a study of blood T cell repertoires in COVID-19 (dated by TCRdb to 2019 to 2021). About the full investigation: The collaborator samples originated in the United States, Italy and Spain and spanned the acute and convalescent phases of COVID-19. Where HLA class I and class II types were available, the types were taken from metadata supplied by the sample provider, not from assay-based typing. The prospective study material was composed of cDNA or gDNA derived from T cells, B-cell-depleted T cells, or PBMCs. Sample metadata almost always included a de-identified subject ID, COVID-19 status, age in years and sex. The repertoires were released in a freely available public database intended as a resource for research on the immune response to SARS-CoV-2. Samples were obtained from the ongoing ImmuneRACE study (first 160 participants) and from 1,254 subjects provided by 6 global collaborators. Deeply sampled blood TCRbeta repertoires from subjects exposed to, actively infected with, or recovered from COVID-19 were included in the dataset. Findings and caveats that apply to the study as a whole: Clinical and demographic metadata were provided uncurated, with the amount varying by source and participant.

Points on this clone: It lacks a known antigen. Base qualities are missing; no much larger clone stands one base away.

Via the germline V gene, CDR1 is ENHRY and CDR2 SYGVKD. The V and J ends are trimmed by 0 bases and 3 bases, leaving 15 bases between them. The CDR3, from cysteine to phenylalanine, totals 16 residues. The read is trimmed to its CDR3 DNA, 48 bases read in frame from base 1. Each collaborating institution followed its own protocols to collect whole blood in K2EDTA tubes. For TCRbeta analysis, collaborators shipped samples as frozen whole blood, isolated PBMCs, or DNA extracted from either of those sample types. TCRbeta CDR3 regions were amplified from genomic DNA using the immunoSEQ Assay, a bias-controlled multiplex PCR. Per the source publication's procedure: The number of nucleated cells in each sample was estimated from the amplification of reference gene primers within the assay. Sequence reads were collapsed and filtered to measure the absolute abundance of every unique TCRbeta CDR3 rearrangement. For each sample, productive Simpson clonality was calculated as the square root of Simpson's diversity index over productive rearrangements. Sourced from immuneACCESS, this table was stored by TCRdb with only in-frame sequences that have V and J called. A share of the clones is absent; for the studies checked, an unresolved V gene accounts for under half, and the remainder has no known explanation. The DNA gave D and trimming, while V, J and clone size come from that table. The sample data list approximately 140,000 clones, and roughly 85% of these were observed just once. Under 3.5% of the sample comes from the top ten.

The sample was peripheral blood. The rearranged chain carries TRBV10-3 and TRBJ2-7, and TRBD2 may be the D gene, going by 6 matching bases. The TCR comes from a man aged 65 to 79 with acute or convalescent COVID-19. The CDR3 region reads CAISESRLGDHYEQYF. The bases read TGTGCCATCAGTGAGTCGCGACTAGGCGATCACTACGAGCAGTACTTC.